The rows below give T cell receptor beta chains drawn from one sample of a study of lymphopenia after photon versus proton radiotherapy. TCRdb's table, derived via immunoSEQ multiplex PCR, lists solely in-frame clones and lacks some. The sample lists around 25,000 clones; 90% were seen once. Source: peripheral blood, taken from a patient treated with photon-based radiotherapy. All receptors derive from a woman aged 50 to 60 with cholangiocarcinoma. Both conserved end residues are part of each CDR3. The order of the fields is D gene, J gene, clone size, V gene, CDR3 DNA, CDR3 protein. A D gene is named only where the DNA matches it firmly. Only part of the rows carry a size: once, few, many, or a class if the clone is expanded.

TRBD1	TRBJ1-1	.	TRBV30	TGTGCCCGGCGCCTACAGGGGAGGGCTGAAGCTTTCTTT	CARRLQGRAEAFF
.	TRBJ2-7	.	TRBV5-4	TGTGCCAGCAGCCCCCGGTACTGGGATACCTACGAGCAGTACTTC	CASSPRYWDTYEQYF
.	TRBJ1-2	.	TRBV5-5	TGTGCCAGCAGCTCGTTAATATTCCAGGGGCATGGCTACACCTTC	CASSSLIFQGHGYTF
.	TRBJ2-7	.	TRBV6-5	TGTGCCAGTTCCGACTCCCCACCCTACGAGCAGTACTTC	CASSDSPPYEQYF
.	TRBJ1-1	.	TRBV29-1	TGCAGCGTTGCGGGGACATCAGTTGAAGCTTTCTTT	CSVAGTSVEAFF
TRBD1	TRBJ1-6	.	TRBV2	TGTGCCAGCAGTGGGACTGGACAGGGGCTATCACCCCTCCACTTT	CASSGTGQGLSPLHF
TRBD1	TRBJ2-7	few	TRBV20-1	TGCAGTGCCGACAGGGCTCGGGAGCAGTACTTC	CSADRAREQYF
.	TRBJ2-7	.	TRBV7-9	TGTGCCAGCAGCCCCGGTCAATGGGGGGCAGATTACGAGCAGTACTTC	CASSPGQWGADYEQYF
.	TRBJ2-2	.	TRBV7-9	TGTGCCAGCAGCTTCCGGGGGCTCACCGGGGAGCTGTTTTTT	CASSFRGLTGELFF
.	TRBJ1-1	.	TRBV7-2	TGTGCCAGCAGGTACGACAGGCGGAACACTGAAGCTTTCTTT	CASRYDRRNTEAFF
TRBD1	TRBJ1-2	.	TRBV30	TGTGCCTGGAGTAAGACAGGGGCTAACTATGGCTACACCTTC	CAWSKTGANYGYTF
TRBD1	TRBJ1-6	once	TRBV7-6	TGTGCCAGCAGCTCTGGACAGGGAAATTCACCCCTCCACTTT	CASSSGQGNSPLHF
.	TRBJ2-5	.	TRBV30	TGTGCCTGGAGTGTAGGGCGGAGCGGCAAAGAGACCCAGTACTTC	CAWSVGRSGKETQYF
TRBD2	TRBJ2-7	.	TRBV10-3	TGTGCCATCAGTGGGACTAGCGGGGGGACCTCCTACGAGCAGTACTTC	CAISGTSGGTSYEQYF
TRBD1	TRBJ1-2	.	TRBV5-4	TGTGCCAGCAGTCGACAGGGGCTCCATGGCTACACCTTC	CASSRQGLHGYTF
.	TRBJ1-2	.	TRBV6-6	TGTGCCAGCAGTTACGGACCGGAGGAGGGCTACACCTTC	CASSYGPEEGYTF
.	TRBJ2-7	.	TRBV4-3	TGCGCCAGCAGCCAAGGGAATCGGGGGACAACCCCTGGACAGTACTTC	CASSQGNRGTTPGQYF
.	TRBJ1-1	.	TRBV10-3	TGTGCCACCGGACTGAACACTGAAGCTTTCTTT	CATGLNTEAFF
.	TRBJ1-6	once	TRBV7-8	TGTGCCAGCAGCTTAGCGGTCGGTAGGGCGTCCGATAATTCACCCCTCCACTTT	CASSLAVGRASDNSPLHF
.	TRBJ1-1	.	TRBV19	TGTGCCAGTAGTATAGACACAAGCCTAATGAACACTGAAGCTTTCTTT	CASSIDTSLMNTEAFF
TRBD1	TRBJ2-2	.	TRBV6-4	TGTGCCAGCAGTGCACAGGGGGCGAACACCGGGGAGCTGTTTTTT	CASSAQGANTGELFF
.	TRBJ1-1	.	TRBV5-8	TGTGCCAGCAGCTTGGTTTCGGGGGAAGGCGCAGCTTTCTTT	CASSLVSGEGAAFF
.	TRBJ1-2	.	TRBV19	TGTGCCAGTAGTATAGATGGGCAGGGTACCTATGGCTACACCTTC	CASSIDGQGTYGYTF
TRBD1	TRBJ1-1	.	TRBV9	TGTGCCAGCAGCGGCCGGGACAGGGTGGATGAAGCTTTCTTT	CASSGRDRVDEAFF
TRBD1	TRBJ2-7	.	TRBV10-3	TGTGCCATCAGTGAGCCGGGACAGGGGGGGAAGCAGTACTTC	CAISEPGQGGKQYF
.	TRBJ1-2	.	TRBV28	TGTGCCAGCAGTTTTCCCCAGGGGAGATATGGCTACACCTTC	CASSFPQGRYGYTF